These 22 T cell receptor beta chains were sequenced from one sample in a study of radiation and T cells in renal cell carcinoma. The time point: blood 4 weeks post-SBRT, at nephrectomy. Treatment defined: 15 Gy SBRT to primary tumor, nephrectomy 4 weeks later. TCRdb's copy holds only in-frame clones and misses some; the assay was immunoSEQ multiplex PCR. The sample yields tens of thousands of clones, 89% seen once. The starting material was blood, obtained from a patient whose treatment included radiotherapy and nephrectomy. These receptors were taken from an older woman with renal cell carcinoma.

This clone was seen only a few times. V gene TRBV2 combines with J gene TRBJ1-5; 7 bases agree with TRBD1. The junction had 5 bases not matched to a gene; V was cut back by 7 bases and J by 2 bases. The CDR3 length is 14 residues. In germline, CDR1 is SNHLY, CDR2 FYNNEI. CDR3 protein: CASTTTGGNQPQHF. CDR3 in DNA: TGTGCCAGCACCACCACAGGGGGCAATCAGCCCCAGCATTTT.

The chain carries TRBV28 and TRBJ2-7; D not certain. CDR1 and CDR2 (germline): MDHEN, SYDVKM. V lost 5 bases, J lost 3 bases, and 17 bases lay in between. This CDR3 is 15 amino acids long. CDR3 sequence reads: CASSPRHKSGYEQYF. The CDR3 nucleotides read TGTGCCAGCAGTCCTCGCCACAAGTCGGGCTACGAGCAGTACTTC.

The J gene is TRBJ2-1, the V gene TRBV6-5; D not certain. Germline values: CDR1 MNHEY, CDR2 SVGAGI. This CDR3 contains 13 residues. V was shortened by 3 bases and J by 6 bases, with 9 bases between the two germline ends. Here the CDR3 DNA reads TGTGCCAGCAGTTATAACAGCGTCAATGAGCAGTTCTTC. Its translation: CASSYNSVNEQFF.

The rearrangement uses TRBV7-9 and TRBJ2-3; the D gene is possibly TRBD1 (6 bases). Germline CDR1 is SEHNR and CDR2 is FQNEAQ (reference sequence). CDR3 length: 15 residues. Trimming removed 3 bases from V and 3 bases from J, with 13 bases in between. This chain's CDR3 is CASSFAGVGTDTQYF. In nucleotides, the CDR3 is TGTGCCAGCAGCTTCGCAGGGGTGGGGACAGATACGCAGTATTTT.

V is TRBV2 and J is TRBJ2-3, with 15 bases lining up with TRBD2. CDR3 length: 20 amino acids. Trimming removed 4 bases from V and 7 bases from J; junction bases left unmatched: 18. The germline gives CDR1 SNHLY, CDR2 FYNNEI. The CDR3 spells CASSVAGLAGGSSGSYTQYF. CDR3 nucleotide sequence: TGTGCCAGCAGTGTAGCAGGACTAGCGGGGGGGAGTTCCGGATCATATACGCAGTATTTT.

The chain uses TRBV11-3 and TRBJ2-5; D may be TRBD1 or TRBD2 (5 bases each). V gave up 1 base and J gave up 1 base, with 16 bases separating them. There are 17 residues in the CDR3. CDR1 and CDR2 from the germline V gene are SGHNT and YENEEA. CDR3 residues: CASSLGYRGPTQETQYF. DNA for the CDR3: TGTGCCAGCAGCTTAGGATACCGGGGACCGACCCAAGAGACCCAGTACTTC.

This clone was recorded only once. The V gene is TRBV15, the J gene TRBJ1-2, with TRBD1 identical over 8 bases. The CDR3 consists of 15 residues. V dropped 1 base and J dropped 5; count of bases not matched to a gene: 6. Germline V gene lookup returns CDR1 LNHNV and CDR2 YYDKDF (reference sequence). The CDR3 DNA sequence: TGTGCCACCAGCAGAGGCCGGACAGGGCGTTATGGCTACACCTTC. Its protein is CATSRGRTGRYGYTF.

This clone has only one observation. The genes are TRBV6-1 and TRBJ1-2; D gene uncertain. V lost 2 bases and J 1 base, leaving 11 bases between the germline ends. Germline CDR1 is MNHNS and CDR2 is SASEGT. The CDR3 is made up of 15 amino acids. CDR3 DNA: TGTGCCAGCAGTGAAAGCTCGGGGTTTAACTATGGCTACACCTTC. It codes for CASSESSGFNYGYTF.

This clone has more than one count but fewer than ten. The rearrangement links TRBV30 to TRBJ1-1, with D hard to call. CDR1 is GTSNPN and CDR2 is SVGIG in the germline V gene (reference sequence). The CDR3 spans 13 residues. The germline V and J ends were trimmed by 2 bases and 1 base, with 8 bases remaining between them. The CDR3 region is CAWSIGKNTEAFF. As DNA, the CDR3 is TGTGCCTGGAGTATAGGAAAGAACACTGAAGCTTTCTTT. Complete variable domain (other parts from reference TRBV30 and TRBJ1-1): SQTIHQWPATLVQPVGSPLSLECTVEGTSNPNLYWYRQAAGRGLQLLFYSVGIGQISSEVPQNLSASRPQDRQFILSSKKLLLSDSGFYLCAWSIGKNTEAFFGQGTRLTVV.

This chain uses TRBV7-2 with TRBJ1-2, with D possibly TRBD1 on 5 matching bases. CDR3 length: 16 residues. Germline loops: CDR1 SGHTA, CDR2 FQGNSA. Trimming stripped 6 bases from V and 0 bases from J, with 17 bases between. CDR3 loop: CASSKAGRLANYGYTF. CDR3 in DNA: TGTGCCAGCAGTAAAGCAGGGCGATTAGCTAACTATGGCTACACCTTC.

The chain combines TRBV2 with TRBJ1-2; D is unresolved. V was shortened by 10 bases and J by 8 bases, with 20 bases between the two germline ends. Germline V gene data show CDR1 as SNHLY and CDR2 as FYNNEI. The length of the CDR3 is 13 residues. CDR3 amino acids: CAIYLYTLRGYTF. For the CDR3, the DNA is TGTGCCATCTACCTCTACACCCTTCGGGGCTACACCTTC.

The chain joins TRBV6-1 to TRBJ2-1; 11 positions match TRBD2. CDR3 size: 20 residues. The V segment lost 0 bases and the J segment 1 base; nucleotides outside the gene matches: 11. CDR1 and CDR2 (germline): MNHNS, SASEGT. The CDR3 is CASSEARTSGLPWSYNEQFF. CDR3 nucleotide sequence: TGTGCCAGCAGTGAAGCTAGGACTAGCGGGCTCCCATGGTCCTACAATGAGCAGTTCTTC.

The chain joins TRBV27 to TRBJ1-6; D is uncertain. The CDR3 spans 15 residues. CDR1 and CDR2 (germline): MNHEY, SMNVEV (reference sequence). Trimming took 3 bases from V and 4 from J, leaving 10 bases between them. DNA of the CDR3: TGTGCCAGCAGTTTCCTAAGGGAGTATAATTCACCCCTCCACTTT. Translating it yields CASSFLREYNSPLHF.

The rearrangement uses TRBV5-1 and TRBJ2-7; 9 positions agree with TRBD1. The V and J ends lost 4 bases and 3 bases, in that order; junction bases with no gene match: 8. Germline-derived CDR1 and CDR2 are SGHRS and YFSETQ. This CDR3 region has 15 residues. The CDR3 sequence is CASSPGTGTYYEQYF. The DNA for the CDR3 is TGCGCCAGCAGCCCTGGGACAGGGACGTACTACGAGCAGTACTTC. The full variable domain, in which reference TRBV5-1 and TRBJ2-7 provide the parts outside the CDR3, is KAGVTQTPRYLIKTRGQQVTLSCSPISGHRSVSWYQQTPGQGLQFLFEYFSETQRNKGNFPGRFSGRQFSNSRSEMNVSTLELGDSALYLCASSPGTGTYYEQYFGPGTRLTVT.

The chain links TRBV13 to TRBJ2-2; D is possibly TRBD2 (7 bases). Per the germline V gene, CDR1 is PRHDT and CDR2 is FYEKMQ (reference sequence). This CDR3 comprises 15 residues. The V and J ends lost 6 bases and 3 bases respectively, with 14 bases between them. Here the CDR3 DNA reads TGTGCCAGCAGACCCGCGGGGGCCGACACCGGGGAGCTGTTTTTT. Amino acids: CASRPAGADTGELFF.

V and J are TRBV9 and TRBJ2-6; D not resolved. Germline CDR1 reads SGDLS; CDR2 reads YYNGEE. This CDR3 has 15 residues. V was trimmed by 5 bases and J by 2 bases, leaving 11 bases between them. The CDR3: CASSPTAPGANVLTF. CDR3 sequence (DNA): TGTGCCAGCAGTCCGACTGCACCTGGGGCCAACGTCCTGACTTTC.

The V and J genes are TRBV4-1 and TRBJ2-1; the match to TRBD2 covers 10 bases. Germline-derived CDR1 and CDR2 are MGHRA and YSYEKL. CDR3 length: 16 amino acids. V lost 4 bases and J lost 7; bases outside the gene matches: 10. DNA of the CDR3: TGCGCCAGCAGCCGAAGGAGCGGGGGGGCCGAGAATGAGCAGTTCTTC. It encodes CASSRRSGGAENEQFF.

The V and J genes are TRBV19 and TRBJ2-3; 7 bases map to TRBD2. The V and J ends lost 5 bases and 0 bases, in that order; junction bases with no gene match: 2. Looked up from germline, CDR1 is LNHDA and CDR2 is SQIVND (reference sequence). This CDR3 is 14 amino acids long. The CDR3 loop is CASSPGGSTDTQYF. Written as DNA, the CDR3 is TGTGCCAGTAGTCCGGGGGGTAGCACAGATACGCAGTATTTT.

This chain uses TRBV10-2 with TRBJ1-4; TRBD1 is a possible D gene (6 bases). Germline-derived CDR1 and CDR2 are WSHSY and SAAADI. Trimming took 7 bases from V and 1 from J, leaving 16 bases between them. This CDR3 region has 16 residues. The CDR3 coding sequence is TGCGCCAGCACCCCCGGAGGGGGGGGAACTAATGAAAAACTGTTTTTT. Translation: CASTPGGGGTNEKLFF.

V is TRBV5-4 and J is TRBJ1-2; 12 bases fit TRBD1. Germline V gene data show CDR1 as SGHNT and CDR2 as YYREEE (reference sequence). Trimming at V came to 8 bases and at J to 6 bases, leaving 5 bases not matched to a gene. CDR3 size: 13 residues. The CDR3 nucleotides read TGTGCCAGTTCGGGACAGGGGGCTCATGGCTACACCTTC. Translating gives CASSGQGAHGYTF.

The chain has TRBV4-2 and TRBJ2-3; 9 bases agree with TRBD2. CDR3 length: 16 residues. The germline CDR1 and CDR2 sequences are LGHNA and YNFKEQ. V shed 1 base, J shed 1 base, and the junction held 3 bases outside the gene matches. The CDR3 DNA follows: TGTGCCAGCAGCCAAGGGACTAGCGAAGGCACAGATACGCAGTATTTT. Protein product: CASSQGTSEGTDTQYF.

The chain couples TRBV5-4 to TRBJ2-2, with TRBD2 matching 9 bases. The germline V gene has CDR1 SGHNT and CDR2 YYREEE (reference sequence). The CDR3 runs to 17 residues. The V and J ends lost 0 bases and 6 bases, in that order; junction bases with no gene match: 9. The CDR3 here is CASSLATGGGAAGELFF. CDR3 bases: TGTGCCAGCAGCTTGGCCACCGGCGGGGGGGCCGCCGGGGAGCTGTTTTTT.